This TCR beta chain came from a study of blood T cell repertoires in COVID-19. Clones were sequenced by immunoSEQ multiplex PCR, and TCRdb holds only the in-frame ones, with some missing. The sample includes just over 20,000 clones, 86% seen only once; the top ten take 10% to 11%. The CDR3 has 13 residues. The germline CDR1 and CDR2 sequences are KGHSH and LQKENI. V gave up 1 base and J gave up 6 bases, with 7 bases separating them. Sequencing was carried out using peripheral blood. The chain couples TRBV18 to TRBJ2-1; no clear D. This TCR was recovered from a human donor in a cohort sampled during active COVID-19. CDR3: CASSPLETNEQFF. The CDR3 DNA sequence: TGTGCCAGCTCACCACTAGAAACCAATGAGCAGTTCTTC. Filled out from reference TRBV18 and TRBJ2-1, the complete variable domain reads NAGVMQNPRHLVRRRGQEARLRCSPMKGHSHVYWYRQLPEEGLKFMVYLQKENIIDESGMPKERFSAEFPKEGPSILRIQQVVRGDSAAYFCASSPLETNEQFFGPGTRLTVL.